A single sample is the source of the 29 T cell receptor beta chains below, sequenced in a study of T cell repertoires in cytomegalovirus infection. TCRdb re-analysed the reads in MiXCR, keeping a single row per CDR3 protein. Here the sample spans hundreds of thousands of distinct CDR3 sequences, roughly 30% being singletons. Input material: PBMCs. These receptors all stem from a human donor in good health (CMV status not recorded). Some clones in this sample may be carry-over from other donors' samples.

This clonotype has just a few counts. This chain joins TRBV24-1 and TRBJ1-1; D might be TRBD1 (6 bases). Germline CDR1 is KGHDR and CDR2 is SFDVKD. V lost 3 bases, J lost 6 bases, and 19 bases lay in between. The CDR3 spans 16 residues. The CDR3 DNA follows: TGTGCCACCAGTGATACAGGGTCGGGAGGTCGCGCTGAAGCTTTCTTT. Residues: CATSDTGSGGRAEAFF.

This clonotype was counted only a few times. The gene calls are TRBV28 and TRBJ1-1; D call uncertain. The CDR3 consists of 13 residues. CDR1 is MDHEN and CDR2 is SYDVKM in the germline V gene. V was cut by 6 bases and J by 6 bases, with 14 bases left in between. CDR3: CASSQIPMAEAFF. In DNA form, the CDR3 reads TGTGCCAGCAGCCAAATCCCTATGGCTGAAGCTTTCTTT.

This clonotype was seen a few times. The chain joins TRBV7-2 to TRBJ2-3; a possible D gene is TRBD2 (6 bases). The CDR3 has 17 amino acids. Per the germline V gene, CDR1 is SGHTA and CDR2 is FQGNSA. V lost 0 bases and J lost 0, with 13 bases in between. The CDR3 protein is CASSLAPPGTSTDTQYF. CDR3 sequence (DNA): TGTGCCAGCAGCTTAGCTCCCCCCGGGACTAGCACAGATACGCAGTATTTT.

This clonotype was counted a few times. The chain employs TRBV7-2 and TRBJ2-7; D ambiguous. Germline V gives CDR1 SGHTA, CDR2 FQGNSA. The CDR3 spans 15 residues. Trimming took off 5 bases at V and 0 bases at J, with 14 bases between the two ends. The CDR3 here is CASSHQRTASYEQYF. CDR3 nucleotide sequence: TGTGCCAGCAGCCACCAAAGGACGGCCTCCTACGAGCAGTACTTC.

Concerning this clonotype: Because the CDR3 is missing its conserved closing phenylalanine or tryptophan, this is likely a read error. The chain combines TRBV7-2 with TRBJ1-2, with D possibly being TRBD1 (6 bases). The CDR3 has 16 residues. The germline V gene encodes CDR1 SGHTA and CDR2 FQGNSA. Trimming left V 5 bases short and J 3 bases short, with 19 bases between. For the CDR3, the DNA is TGTGCCAGCAGCACAACTTACAGGGTTGGTGACTATGGCTACACCCTC. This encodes CASSTTYRVGDYGYTL.

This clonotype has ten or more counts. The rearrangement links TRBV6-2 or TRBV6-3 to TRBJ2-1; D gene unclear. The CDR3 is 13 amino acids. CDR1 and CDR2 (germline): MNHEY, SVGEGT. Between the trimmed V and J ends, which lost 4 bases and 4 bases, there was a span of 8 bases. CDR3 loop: CASSLSQYNEQFF. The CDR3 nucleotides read TGTGCCAGCAGTTTGTCACAGTACAATGAGCAGTTCTTC.

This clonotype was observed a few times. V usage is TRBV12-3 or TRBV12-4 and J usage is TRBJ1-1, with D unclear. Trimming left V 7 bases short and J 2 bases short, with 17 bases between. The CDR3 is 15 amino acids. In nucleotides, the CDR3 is TGTGCCAGCACCCTATCGGAGGTCCCAAACACTGAAGCTTTCTTT. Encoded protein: CASTLSEVPNTEAFF.

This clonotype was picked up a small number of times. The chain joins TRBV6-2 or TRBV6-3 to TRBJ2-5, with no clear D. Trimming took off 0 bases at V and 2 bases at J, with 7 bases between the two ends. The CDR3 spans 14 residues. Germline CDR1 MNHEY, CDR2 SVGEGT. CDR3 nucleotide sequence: TGTGCCAGCAGTTACTCTTCCTTTCAAGAGACCCAGTACTTC. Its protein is CASSYSSFQETQYF.

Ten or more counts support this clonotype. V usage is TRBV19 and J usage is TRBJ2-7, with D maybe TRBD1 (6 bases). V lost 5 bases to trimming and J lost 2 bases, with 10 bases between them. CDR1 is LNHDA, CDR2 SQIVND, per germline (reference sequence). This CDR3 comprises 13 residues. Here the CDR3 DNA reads TGTGCCAGTAGTCCGGCAGGGGCCTACGAGCAGTACTTC. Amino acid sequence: CASSPAGAYEQYF.

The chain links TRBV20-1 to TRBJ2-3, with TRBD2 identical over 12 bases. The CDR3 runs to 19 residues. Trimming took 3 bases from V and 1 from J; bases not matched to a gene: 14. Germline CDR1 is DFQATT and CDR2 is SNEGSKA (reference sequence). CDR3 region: CSARLPGLAGGLRTDTQYF. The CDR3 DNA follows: TGCAGTGCTAGGCTCCCTGGGCTAGCGGGGGGGTTACGCACAGATACGCAGTATTTT.

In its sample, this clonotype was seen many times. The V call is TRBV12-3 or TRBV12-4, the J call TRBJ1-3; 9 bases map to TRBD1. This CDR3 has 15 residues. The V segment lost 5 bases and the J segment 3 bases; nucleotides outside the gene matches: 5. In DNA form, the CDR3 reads TGTGCCAGCAGTCTGGGACAGGGAATTGGAAACACCATATATTTT. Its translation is CASSLGQGIGNTIYF.

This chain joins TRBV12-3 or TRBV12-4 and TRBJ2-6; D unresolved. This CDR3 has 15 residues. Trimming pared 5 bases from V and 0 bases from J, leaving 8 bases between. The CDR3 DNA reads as TGTGCCAGCAGTGAACCGAACTCTGGGGCCAACGTCCTGACTTTC. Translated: CASSEPNSGANVLTF.

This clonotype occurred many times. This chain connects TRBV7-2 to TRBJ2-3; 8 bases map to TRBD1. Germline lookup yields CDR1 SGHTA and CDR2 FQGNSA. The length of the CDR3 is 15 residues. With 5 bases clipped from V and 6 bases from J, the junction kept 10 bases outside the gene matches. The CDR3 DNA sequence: TGTGCCAGCAGCCCCAGGGGGCTAGCAGCTGATACGCAGTATTTT. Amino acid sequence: CASSPRGLAADTQYF. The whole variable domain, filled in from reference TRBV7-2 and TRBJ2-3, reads GAGVSQSPSNKVTEKGKDVELRCDPISGHTALYWYRQSLGQGLEFLIYFQGNSAPDKSGLPSDRFSAERTGGSVSTLTIQRTQQEDSAVYLCASSPRGLAADTQYFGPGTRLTVL.

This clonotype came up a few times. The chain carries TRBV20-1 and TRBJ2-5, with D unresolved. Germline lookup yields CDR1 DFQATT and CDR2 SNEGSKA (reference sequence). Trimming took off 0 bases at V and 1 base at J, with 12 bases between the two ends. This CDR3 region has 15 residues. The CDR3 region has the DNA TGCAGTGCTAGAGAGGCCTTAAGACCCCAAGAGACCCAGTACTTC. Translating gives CSAREALRPQETQYF.

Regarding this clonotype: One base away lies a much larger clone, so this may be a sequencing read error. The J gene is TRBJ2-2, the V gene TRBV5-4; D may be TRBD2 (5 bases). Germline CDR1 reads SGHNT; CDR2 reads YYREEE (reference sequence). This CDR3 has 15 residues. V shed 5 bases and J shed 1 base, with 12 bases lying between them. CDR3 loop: CASSFEAVNTGELFF. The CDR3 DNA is TGTGCCAGCAGTTTTGAAGCGGTGAACACCGGGGAGCTGTTTTTT.

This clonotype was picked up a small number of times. This chain's CDR3 is CSARAGQGIVYEQYF. The CDR3 region has the DNA TGCAGTGCTAGAGCGGGACAGGGGATAGTATACGAGCAGTACTTC. The V call is TRBV20-1, the J call TRBJ2-7; 10 nucleotides align to TRBD1. J was trimmed by 4 bases and V by 1 base; bases with no gene match: 7. The CDR3 runs 15 residues. Germline V gives CDR1 DFQATT, CDR2 SNEGSKA (reference sequence).

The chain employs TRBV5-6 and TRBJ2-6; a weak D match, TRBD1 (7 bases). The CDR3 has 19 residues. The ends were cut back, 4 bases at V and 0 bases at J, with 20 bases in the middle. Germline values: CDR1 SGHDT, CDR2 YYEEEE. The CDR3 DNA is TGTGCCAGCAGCAAGGGGCGGGACAGACCCCTCTCTGGGGCCAACGTCCTGACTTTC. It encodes CASSKGRDRPLSGANVLTF.

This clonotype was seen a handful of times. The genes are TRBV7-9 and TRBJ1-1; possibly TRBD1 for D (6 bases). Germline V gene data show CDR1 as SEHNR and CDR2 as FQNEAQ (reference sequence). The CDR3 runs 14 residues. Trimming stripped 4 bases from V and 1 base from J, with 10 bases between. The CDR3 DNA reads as TGTGCCAGCAGCTCGGGACACCAGAACACTGAAGCTTTCTTT. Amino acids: CASSSGHQNTEAFF. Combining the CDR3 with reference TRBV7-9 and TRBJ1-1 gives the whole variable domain DTGVSQNPRHKITKRGQNVTFRCDPISEHNRLYWYRQTLGQGPEFLTYFQNEAQLEKSRLLSDRFSAERPKGSFSTLEIQRTEQGDSAMYLCASSSGHQNTEAFFGQGTRLTVV.

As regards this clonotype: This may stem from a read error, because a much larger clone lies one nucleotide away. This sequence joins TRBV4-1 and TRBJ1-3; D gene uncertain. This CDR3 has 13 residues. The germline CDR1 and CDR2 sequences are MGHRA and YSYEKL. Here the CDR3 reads CASSQGPGNTLYF. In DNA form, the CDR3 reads TGCGCCAGCAGCCAAGGACCTGGAAACACCCTATATTTT.

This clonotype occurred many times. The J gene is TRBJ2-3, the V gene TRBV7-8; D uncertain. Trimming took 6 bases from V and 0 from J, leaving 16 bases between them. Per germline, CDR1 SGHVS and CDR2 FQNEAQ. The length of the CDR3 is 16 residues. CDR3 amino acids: CASRAQRWPSTDTQYF. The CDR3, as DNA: TGTGCCAGCAGAGCACAACGATGGCCTAGCACAGATACGCAGTATTTT.

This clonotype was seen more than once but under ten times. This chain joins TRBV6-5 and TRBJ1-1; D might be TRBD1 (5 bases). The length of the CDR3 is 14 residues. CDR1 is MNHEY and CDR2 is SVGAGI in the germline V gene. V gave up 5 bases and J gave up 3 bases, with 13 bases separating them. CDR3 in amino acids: CASSQSRAHTEAFF. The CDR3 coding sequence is TGTGCCAGCAGTCAATCCAGGGCTCACACTGAAGCTTTCTTT.

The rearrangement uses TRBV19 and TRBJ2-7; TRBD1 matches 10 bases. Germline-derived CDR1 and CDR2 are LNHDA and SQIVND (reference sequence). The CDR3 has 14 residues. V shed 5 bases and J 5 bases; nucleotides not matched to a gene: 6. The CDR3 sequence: CASSETGGLDEQYF. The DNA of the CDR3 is TGTGCCAGTAGTGAGACAGGGGGCCTCGACGAGCAGTACTTC.

CDR3 nucleotide sequence: TGTGCCAGTCAGGACCGGGCAGCGTCCCAGTACTTC. Encoded protein: CASQDRAASQYF. The rearrangement links TRBV19 to TRBJ2-5; D not certain. This CDR3 region has 12 residues. V dropped 8 bases and J dropped 9 bases, with 16 bases sitting between them. Per germline, CDR1 LNHDA and CDR2 SQIVND (reference sequence).

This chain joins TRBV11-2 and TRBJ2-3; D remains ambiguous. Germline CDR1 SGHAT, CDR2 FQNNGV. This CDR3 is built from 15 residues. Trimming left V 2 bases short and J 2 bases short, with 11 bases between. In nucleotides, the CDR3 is TGTGCCAGCAGCTTATTCCCCCGCACCACAGATACGCAGTATTTT. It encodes CASSLFPRTTDTQYF.

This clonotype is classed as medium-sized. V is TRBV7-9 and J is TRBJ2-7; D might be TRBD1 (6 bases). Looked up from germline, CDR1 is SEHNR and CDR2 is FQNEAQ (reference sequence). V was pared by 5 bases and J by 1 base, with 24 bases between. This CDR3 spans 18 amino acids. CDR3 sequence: CASSPSPLAGVTSYEQYF. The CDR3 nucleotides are TGTGCCAGCAGCCCTAGCCCCTTGGCAGGGGTGACTTCCTACGAGCAGTACTTC.

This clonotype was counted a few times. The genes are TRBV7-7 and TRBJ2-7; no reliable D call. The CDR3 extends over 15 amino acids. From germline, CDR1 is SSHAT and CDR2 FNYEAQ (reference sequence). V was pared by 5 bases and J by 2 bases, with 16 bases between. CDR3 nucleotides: TGTGCCAGCAGCCTAAACCTGGGAACGACCTACGAGCAGTACTTC. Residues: CASSLNLGTTYEQYF.

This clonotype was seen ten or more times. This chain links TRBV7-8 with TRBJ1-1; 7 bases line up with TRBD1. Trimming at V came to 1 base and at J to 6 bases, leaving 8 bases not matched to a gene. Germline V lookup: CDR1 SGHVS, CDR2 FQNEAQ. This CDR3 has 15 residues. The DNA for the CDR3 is TGTGCCAGCAGCTTAGGTCAGGGGGGATTCGCTGAAGCTTTCTTT. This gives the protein CASSLGQGGFAEAFF.

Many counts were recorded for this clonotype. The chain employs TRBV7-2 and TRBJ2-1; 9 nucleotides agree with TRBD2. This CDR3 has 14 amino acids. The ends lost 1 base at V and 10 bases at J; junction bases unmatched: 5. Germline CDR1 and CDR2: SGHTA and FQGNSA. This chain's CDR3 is CASSLGAGGREQFF. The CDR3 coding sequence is TGTGCCAGCAGCTTAGGGGCGGGGGGGCGAGAGCAGTTCTTC.

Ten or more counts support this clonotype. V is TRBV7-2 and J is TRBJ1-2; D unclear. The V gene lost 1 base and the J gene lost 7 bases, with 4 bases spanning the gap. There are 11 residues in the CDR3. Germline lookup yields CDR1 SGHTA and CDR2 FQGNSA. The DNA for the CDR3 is TGTGCCAGCAGCTTAGACGGTGGCTACACCTTC. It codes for CASSLDGGYTF.